This T cell receptor beta chain appears in the sequencing data of a study of blood T cell repertoires in COVID-19. Measured with immunoSEQ multiplex PCR; TCRdb has only the in-frame clones, and not every one. The table has about 160,000 clones, about 85% seen once. The origin of this receptor is a woman aged 50 to 60 with COVID-19, enrolled during active disease. Material: peripheral blood.

CDR3 DNA: TGTGCCAGCAGCCTGACAGGGGTACACGAGCAGTACTTC. Encoded protein: CASSLTGVHEQYF. The rearrangement uses TRBV6-5 and TRBJ2-7; 8 positions agree with TRBD1. In germline, CDR1 is MNHEY, CDR2 SVGAGI. The trim removed 6 bases at V and 5 bases at J, leaving 6 bases unmatched. The length of the CDR3 is 13 residues.